What follows are 25 T cell receptor beta chains derived from one specimen sequenced in a study of Ad26.COV2.S vaccination and SARS-CoV-2 variants. Assay used: immunoSEQ multiplex PCR; TCRdb lists only in-frame clones, some missing. The sample includes a few hundred thousand clones, around four fifths of them seen just once. As to treatment: about 20 received Ad26.COV2.S at low or high dose, single or two shots; 5 received placebo; per-sample allocation not given. The investigators took samples on day 63 after the first vaccine or placebo injection. The sequencing here drew on peripheral blood, taken in a trial of Ad26.COV2.S vaccine versus placebo. These receptors were obtained from a person between 18 and 59 years old who received the Ad26.COV2.S COVID-19 vaccine or a placebo.

This rearrangement joins TRBV19 to TRBJ2-3; 10 positions match TRBD1. With V trimmed by 4 bases and J by 4 bases, 8 bases remained unmatched. CDR1 LNHDA and CDR2 SQIVND come from the germline V gene (reference sequence). The CDR3 is 16 amino acids. The CDR3 is CASSSRGQGFPDTQYF. The CDR3 DNA reads as TGTGCCAGTAGTAGCCGGGGACAGGGGTTCCCAGATACGCAGTATTTT.

V and J are TRBV11-2 and TRBJ2-5; D not resolved. The V gene's germline CDR1 is SGHAT and CDR2 FQNNGV. The V and J ends lost 6 bases and 4 bases respectively, with 9 bases between them. The CDR3 consists of 12 residues. CDR3 in DNA: TGTGCCAGCAGTGGCCTCCTAGAGACCCAGTACTTC. Translated: CASSGLLETQYF.

The chain employs TRBV27 and TRBJ1-6; no clear D. The CDR3 is 19 residues long. CDR1 is MNHEY, CDR2 SMNVEV, per germline (reference sequence). V was clipped by 7 bases and J by 0 bases, with 22 bases between them. CDR3 in amino acids: CASTIERSGSSSYNSPLHF. The DNA for the CDR3 is TGTGCCAGCACCATTGAACGCTCTGGCAGCAGCTCCTATAATTCACCCCTCCACTTT.

This chain joins TRBV15 and TRBJ1-2, with D possibly TRBD1 on 5 matching bases. Germline V gene lookup returns CDR1 LNHNV and CDR2 YYDKDF (reference sequence). The V end was cut by 0 bases, the J end by 4 bases, with 9 bases between. This CDR3 comprises 14 residues. Here the CDR3 reads CATSREMGGYGYTF. CDR3 bases: TGTGCCACCAGCAGAGAAATGGGGGGCTATGGCTACACCTTC. The variable domain in full, with the rest retrieved from reference TRBV15 and TRBJ1-2, is DAMVIQNPRYQVTQFGKPVTLSCSQTLNHNVMYWYQQKSSQAPKLLFHYYDKDFNNEADTPDNFQSRRPNTSFCFLDIRSPGLGDTAMYLCATSREMGGYGYTFGSGTRLTVV.

The V and J genes are TRBV19 and TRBJ2-1, with 7 bases aligning to TRBD2. Germline assignment: CDR1 LNHDA and CDR2 SQIVND (reference sequence). After removal of 0 bases from V and 7 bases from J, the junction contained 0 bases not matched to a gene. The CDR3 contains 13 residues. In DNA form, the CDR3 reads TGTGCCAGTAGTATAGACGGGGGGAATGAGCAGTTCTTC. Translating it yields CASSIDGGNEQFF.

The chain carries TRBV21-1 and TRBJ2-2; the table's D call TRBD2 went unverified against the DNA. TRBV21-1 is marked as a pseudogene. The CDR3 extends over 21 amino acids. CDR3: CASSPTRLAGSPNTRRRELFF. The CDR3 bases are TGTGCCAGCAGCCCGACCCGACTAGCGGGGAGCCCGAACACGAGGCGACGGGAGCTGTTTTTT.

The genes are TRBV11-3 and TRBJ2-1, with 12 bases lining up with TRBD2. Germline V gene lookup returns CDR1 SGHNT and CDR2 YENEEA. The trim removed 5 bases at V and 4 bases at J, leaving 6 bases unmatched. This CDR3 is 16 amino acids long. The CDR3 nucleotides are TGTGCCAGCAGCGCTCGACTAGCGGGAGAATACAATGAGCAGTTCTTC. Its translation: CASSARLAGEYNEQFF. Full variable domain (remainder filled in from reference TRBV11-3 and TRBJ2-1): EAGVVQSPRYKIIEKKQPVAFWCNPISGHNTLYWYLQNLGQGPELLIRYENEEAVDDSQLPKDRFSAERLKGVDSTLKIQPAELGDSAVYLCASSARLAGEYNEQFFGPGTRLTVL.

This rearrangement joins TRBV9 to TRBJ2-2, with 8 bases that match TRBD1. Trimming took 0 bases from V and 4 from J; bases not matched to a gene: 2. This CDR3 contains 15 residues. CDR1 and CDR2 (germline): SGDLS, YYNGEE. The CDR3, as DNA: TGTGCCAGCAGCGTAGGCACAGGGGGCACCGGGGAGCTGTTTTTT. Residues: CASSVGTGGTGELFF. Supplemented by reference TRBV9 and TRBJ2-2, the full variable domain reads DSGVTQTPKHLITATGQRVTLRCSPRSGDLSVYWYQQSLDQGLQFLIQYYNGEERAKGNILERFSAQQFPDLHSELNLSSLELGDSALYFCASSVGTGGTGELFFGEGSRLTVL.

The V gene is TRBV11-2, the J gene TRBJ1-2; perhaps TRBD1 as D (6 bases). Germline CDR1 is SGHAT and CDR2 is FQNNGV. This CDR3 has 13 residues. V was clipped by 3 bases and J by 7 bases, with 12 bases between them. The CDR3 region has the DNA TGTGCCAGCAGCTTTCAGGGGTTACGTGGCTACACCTTC. It is translated as CASSFQGLRGYTF.

The rearrangement links TRBV4-3 to TRBJ2-3; D may correspond to TRBD1 or TRBD2 (5 bases each). The ends were cut back, 0 bases at V and 4 bases at J, with 14 bases in the middle. This CDR3 has 16 amino acids. CDR1 is LGHNA and CDR2 is YSLEER in the germline V gene. Here the CDR3 DNA reads TGCGCCAGCAGCCAAGACCCTCCGGGGCGCGCAGATACGCAGTATTTT. Protein product: CASSQDPPGRADTQYF.

The chain links TRBV11-3 to TRBJ2-7; 9 bases align to TRBD2. The ends lost 5 bases at V and 4 bases at J; junction bases unmatched: 15. The CDR3 has 17 amino acids. Per germline, CDR1 SGHNT and CDR2 YENEEA. The CDR3 DNA reads TGTGCCAGCAGCATCGACACCTGGACTAGCGACACGTACGAGCAGTACTTC. Translation gives CASSIDTWTSDTYEQYF.

The chain joins TRBV5-1 to TRBJ2-1, with D unresolved. CDR3 length: 14 amino acids. The V end was cut by 7 bases, the J end by 5 bases, with 16 bases between. The germline gives CDR1 SGHRS, CDR2 YFSETQ. CDR3 DNA: TGCGCCAGCTGCGACCCCGCCTCGGACAATGAGCAGTTCTTC. Residues: CASCDPASDNEQFF.

V and J are TRBV28 and TRBJ1-6, with TRBD1 identical over 8 bases. V was pared by 6 bases and J by 10 bases, with 8 bases of the junction left unmatched. The CDR3 is made up of 14 amino acids. The germline gives CDR1 MDHEN, CDR2 SYDVKM. The CDR3 region has the DNA TGTGCCAGCAGCCGCGGACAGGGAGGATCACCCCTCCACTTT. It encodes CASSRGQGGSPLHF. Supplemented by reference TRBV28 and TRBJ1-6, the full variable domain reads DVKVTQSSRYLVKRTGEKVFLECVQDMDHENMFWYRQDPGLGLRLIYFSYDVKMKEKGDIPEGYSVSREKKERFSLILESASTNQTSMYLCASSRGQGGSPLHFGNGTRLTVT.

This rearrangement joins TRBV2 to TRBJ2-7; D is ambiguous. Trimming cost V 6 bases and J 5 bases, with 11 bases left between them. Germline V gene sequence: CDR1 SNHLY, CDR2 FYNNEI. The CDR3 contains 12 residues. The CDR3 protein is CASSPGPNEQYF. The CDR3 coding sequence is TGTGCCAGCAGCCCCGGCCCAAACGAGCAGTACTTC.

This sequence joins TRBV7-9 and TRBJ2-5, with 9 bases lining up with TRBD1. Germline V lookup: CDR1 SEHNR, CDR2 FQNEAQ (reference sequence). The CDR3 is 13 residues long. V shed 5 bases, J shed 5 bases, and the junction held 3 bases outside the gene matches. The CDR3 DNA is TGTGCCAGCAGCCGCGGGACAGGGGAGACCCAGTACTTC. It yields the protein CASSRGTGETQYF.

This sequence joins TRBV3-1 (or the pseudogene TRBV3-2) and TRBJ2-1; D may match TRBD1 or TRBD2 (5 bases each). Trimming cost V 4 bases and J 9 bases, with 22 bases left between them. Germline values: CDR1 LGHDT, CDR2 YNNKEL (reference sequence). The CDR3 covers 16 residues. As DNA, the CDR3 is TGTGCCAGCAGCCTCACGGTAGAGGGGACCAGCATTGAGCAGTTCTTC. Translated, it gives CASSLTVEGTSIEQFF.

This chain links TRBV19 with TRBJ2-1, with D possibly being TRBD1 or TRBD2 (9 bases each). The CDR3 totals 14 residues. Germline V lookup: CDR1 LNHDA, CDR2 SQIVND (reference sequence). The germline V and J ends were trimmed by 10 bases and 5 bases, with 18 bases remaining between them. The CDR3 protein is CATGQGTSHNEQFF. The CDR3 DNA follows: TGTGCCACAGGACAGGGGACTAGCCACAATGAGCAGTTCTTC.

The V gene is TRBV7-2, the J gene TRBJ2-2, with no clear D. The CDR3 is 13 residues long. The germline V gene encodes CDR1 SGHTA and CDR2 FQGNSA. V was shortened by 1 base and J by 4 bases, with 4 bases between the two germline ends. This CDR3 reads CASSLGRTGELFF. The CDR3 DNA reads TGTGCCAGCAGCTTAGGACGCACCGGGGAGCTGTTTTTT. The variable domain in full, with the rest retrieved from reference TRBV7-2 and TRBJ2-2, is GAGVSQSPSNKVTEKGKDVELRCDPISGHTALYWYRQSLGQGLEFLIYFQGNSAPDKSGLPSDRFSAERTGGSVSTLTIQRTQQEDSAVYLCASSLGRTGELFFGEGSRLTVL.

V and J are TRBV27 and TRBJ1-2, with 7 bases that match TRBD1. Germline values: CDR1 MNHEY, CDR2 SMNVEV (reference sequence). The CDR3 loop spans 14 amino acids. J was trimmed by 5 bases and V by 2 bases; bases with no gene match: 5. The CDR3 DNA sequence: TGTGCCAGCAGTTTAATAGGACAGGAGTATGGCTACACCTTC. Its protein product is CASSLIGQEYGYTF.

The chain joins TRBV7-8 to TRBJ1-1; TRBD1 aligns across 7 bases. The length of the CDR3 is 13 residues. Germline lookup yields CDR1 SGHVS and CDR2 FQNEAQ. Trimming at V came to 4 bases and at J to 4 bases, leaving 3 bases not matched to a gene. The CDR3: CASSSHRGTEAFF. CDR3 DNA sequence: TGTGCCAGCAGCTCCCACAGGGGCACTGAAGCTTTCTTT.

The V call is TRBV11-3, the J call TRBJ1-2; 7 bases map to TRBD1. V lost 5 bases to trimming and J lost 3 bases; unmatched junction nucleotides: 6. This CDR3 is built from 14 residues. Germline CDR1 reads SGHNT; CDR2 reads YENEEA. The CDR3 region is CASSDRAPYYGYTF. The CDR3 nucleotides are TGTGCCAGCAGCGACAGGGCACCATACTATGGCTACACCTTC.

This clone was observed a single time. This chain links TRBV5-4 with TRBJ1-2; D is unresolved. The germline V gene has CDR1 SGHNT and CDR2 YYREEE (reference sequence). The CDR3 extends over 12 amino acids. Trimming took off 2 bases at V and 5 bases at J, with 7 bases between the two ends. As DNA, the CDR3 is TGTGCCAGCAGCTTTTTGGGATATGGCTACACCTTC. The encoded protein is CASSFLGYGYTF.

The CDR3 DNA is TGTGCCAGCGGGGCTGAAGGCAATCAGCCCCAGCATTTT. Its translation is CASGAEGNQPQHF. V usage is TRBV2 and J usage is TRBJ1-5, with D possibly TRBD1 on 5 matching bases. The V and J ends lost 8 bases and 2 bases respectively, with 10 bases between them. The CDR3 extends over 13 amino acids. CDR1 and CDR2 from the germline V gene are SNHLY and FYNNEI.

This chain joins TRBV13 and TRBJ1-1, with TRBD1 matching 7 bases. Trimming removed 6 bases from V and 3 bases from J; junction bases left unmatched: 10. CDR3 length: 15 residues. Germline V gene sequence: CDR1 PRHDT, CDR2 FYEKMQ (reference sequence). The CDR3 DNA reads TGTGCCAGCAGGGCTGACAGGGTGTCTTACACTGAAGCTTTCTTT. Its protein is CASRADRVSYTEAFF.

The chain couples TRBV29-1 to TRBJ1-1; unclear D gene. Germline V gives CDR1 SQVTM, CDR2 ANQGSEA. The CDR3 runs 13 residues. V was clipped by 2 bases and J by 10 bases, with 17 bases between them. The DNA for the CDR3 is TGCAGCGTTGAAACCGTTTTACAGCCAGCAGCTTTCTTT. Translated, it gives CSVETVLQPAAFF.